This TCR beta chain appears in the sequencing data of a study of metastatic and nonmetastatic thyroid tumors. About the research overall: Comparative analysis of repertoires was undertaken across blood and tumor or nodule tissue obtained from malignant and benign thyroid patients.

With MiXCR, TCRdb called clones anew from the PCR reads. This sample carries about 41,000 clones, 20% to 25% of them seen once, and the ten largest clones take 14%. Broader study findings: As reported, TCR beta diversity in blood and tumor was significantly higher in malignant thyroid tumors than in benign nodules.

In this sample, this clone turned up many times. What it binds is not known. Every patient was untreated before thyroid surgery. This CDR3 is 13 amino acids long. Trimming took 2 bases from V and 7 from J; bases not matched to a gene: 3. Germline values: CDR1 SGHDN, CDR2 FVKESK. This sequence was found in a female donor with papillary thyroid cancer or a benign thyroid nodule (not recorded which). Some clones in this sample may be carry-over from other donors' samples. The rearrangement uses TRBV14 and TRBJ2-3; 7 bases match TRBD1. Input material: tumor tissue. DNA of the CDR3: TGTGCCAGCAGCCAACCGACAGGGAATACGCAGTATTTT. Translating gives CASSQPTGNTQYF. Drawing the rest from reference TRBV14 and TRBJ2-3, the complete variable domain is EAGVTQFPSHSVIEKGQTVTLRCDPISGHDNLYWYRRVMGKEIKFLLHFVKESKQDESGMPNNRFLAERTGGTYSTLKVQPAELEDSGVYFCASSQPTGNTQYFGPGTRLTVL.